The 32 T cell receptor beta chains presented below share a single source sample, sequenced in a study of blood T cell repertoires in COVID-19. Here immunoSEQ multiplex PCR was the method, and the copy in TCRdb shows in-frame clones only, minus some. The table shows more than 300,000 clones, with around four fifths occurring only once. Sequenced sample: peripheral blood. The receptors come from a woman aged 45-60 years with acute or convalescent COVID-19.

This clone was seen a single time. The chain employs TRBV5-1 and TRBJ2-5; 10 positions match TRBD2. J was trimmed by 6 bases and V by 4 bases; bases with no gene match: 6. There are 14 residues in the CDR3. Germline CDR1 is SGHRS and CDR2 is YFSETQ. The CDR3 is CASSPSGSGKTQYF. DNA of the CDR3: TGCGCCAGCAGCCCTAGCGGGAGCGGGAAGACCCAGTACTTC.

This chain uses TRBV14 with TRBJ2-5; 7 bases are a match to TRBD2. V shed 2 bases and J 4 bases; nucleotides not matched to a gene: 1. The CDR3 length is 13 residues. Germline-derived CDR1 and CDR2 are SGHDN and FVKESK. The CDR3 loop is CASSQTSVETQYF. The CDR3 region has the DNA TGTGCCAGCAGCCAAACTAGCGTAGAGACCCAGTACTTC.

This chain links TRBV5-8 with TRBJ1-3, with TRBD1 identical over 7 bases. Germline V lookup: CDR1 SGHTS, CDR2 YDEGEE. The CDR3 runs 14 residues. V shed 5 bases, J shed 4 bases, and the junction held 6 bases outside the gene matches. Written as DNA, the CDR3 is TGTGCCAGCAGACTTGTGGACAGGGGAAACACCATATATTTT. Its protein is CASRLVDRGNTIYF.

This clone was picked up one time. V is TRBV24-1 and J is TRBJ2-5, with TRBD1 matching 7 bases. The CDR3 runs 15 residues. V shed 5 bases and J 4 bases; nucleotides not matched to a gene: 9. The germline V gene encodes CDR1 KGHDR and CDR2 SFDVKD. CDR3 nucleotide sequence: TGTGCCACCAGTGCCCAGACAGGGTCTGGAGAGACCCAGTACTTC. Protein product: CATSAQTGSGETQYF.

This chain uses TRBV6-5 with TRBJ2-1; a weak D match, TRBD2 (6 bases). Germline CDR1 reads MNHEY; CDR2 reads SVGAGI. The V gene lost 6 bases and the J gene lost 6 bases, with 15 bases spanning the gap. The CDR3 loop spans 14 amino acids. CDR3: CASSPTRRLNEQFF. The CDR3 region has the DNA TGTGCCAGCAGCCCGACTAGAAGGCTCAATGAGCAGTTCTTC.

The chain uses TRBV6-1 and TRBJ2-7; D remains ambiguous. Between the trimmed V and J ends, which lost 2 bases and 6 bases, there was a span of 14 bases. Looked up from germline, CDR1 is MNHNS and CDR2 is SASEGT. The CDR3 is 14 amino acids. The CDR3, as DNA: TGTGCCAGCAGTGAACAGGTCTATGATGGCGAGCAGTACGTC. Encoded protein: CASSEQVYDGEQYV.

This chain connects TRBV6-5 to TRBJ2-1, with 11 bases identical to TRBD1. The trim removed 5 bases at V and 2 bases at J, leaving 2 bases unmatched. CDR3 length: 15 amino acids. Germline V lookup: CDR1 MNHEY, CDR2 SVGAGI. This chain's CDR3 is CASSRDRGTYNEQFF. The CDR3 DNA is TGTGCCAGCAGTCGGGACAGGGGGACCTACAATGAGCAGTTCTTC.

The chain combines TRBV3-1 (or the pseudogene TRBV3-2) with TRBJ2-1; possible D gene TRBD2, 6 bases. V lost 6 bases and J lost 7, with 13 bases in between. CDR1 is LGHDT and CDR2 is YNNKEL in the germline V gene (reference sequence). This CDR3 is 13 amino acids long. The chain's CDR3 is CASRIGSLNEQFF. The CDR3 region has the DNA TGTGCCAGCAGGATCGGGAGTCTAAATGAGCAGTTCTTC.

This clone was seen only once. V usage is TRBV11-2 and J usage is TRBJ1-1, with D tentatively TRBD1 (5 bases). Trimming removed 1 base at V and 2 bases at J, with 8 bases between. The germline gives CDR1 SGHAT, CDR2 FQNNGV. This CDR3 is 14 amino acids long. The CDR3 nucleotides read TGTGCCAGCAGCTTAGGGAGGGGAAACACTGAAGCTTTCTTT. Its translation: CASSLGRGNTEAFF.

This clone has only a few counts. The J gene is TRBJ1-2, the V gene TRBV4-1; D gene unclear. This CDR3 region has 14 residues. Trimming stripped 5 bases from V and 6 bases from J, with 16 bases between. CDR1 is MGHRA, CDR2 YSYEKL, per germline. The CDR3: CASSSTHPGDGYTF. The CDR3 nucleotides are TGCGCCAGCAGCAGCACTCATCCCGGGGATGGCTACACCTTC.

Regarding this clone: At one end the junction does not follow the germline gene, possibly because of a read error. The chain uses TRBV10-3 and TRBJ1-2; D gene unclear. The CDR3 loop spans 16 amino acids. In germline, CDR1 is ENHRY, CDR2 SYGVKD. The DNA for the CDR3 is TGTGCCATCAGCGAGTTCACTCCGGGAACAGATTATGGCTACACCTTC. The encoded protein is CAISEFTPGTDYGYTF.

There are a few counts of this clone. The chain carries TRBV30 and TRBJ1-1; D is possibly TRBD1 (6 bases). CDR3 size: 16 residues. V was trimmed by 2 bases and J by 1 base, leaving 17 bases between them. Germline V CDR1 and CDR2: GTSNPN, SVGIG (reference sequence). CDR3 in DNA: TGTGCCTGGAGTTTTTGGGCTGCGGACAGGAACACTGAAGCTTTCTTT. Its translation: CAWSFWAADRNTEAFF.

V gene TRBV24-1 combines with J gene TRBJ1-4; D perhaps matches TRBD1 (5 bases). The V and J ends lost 1 base and 1 base respectively, with 9 bases between them. Looked up from germline, CDR1 is KGHDR and CDR2 is SFDVKD. This CDR3 spans 16 amino acids. CDR3 bases: TGTGCCACCAGTGATTTACACAGGTTAACTAATGAAAAACTGTTTTTT. Its translation is CATSDLHRLTNEKLFF.

The CDR3 bases are TGTGCCAGCAGCTGGTCGGGAAAACTGTTTTTT. Residues: CASSWSGKLFF. The genes are TRBV12-3 or TRBV12-4 and TRBJ1-4; D is uncertain. The germline V and J ends were trimmed by 6 bases and 10 bases, with 9 bases remaining between them. CDR3 length equals 11 residues.

The chain links TRBV7-2 to TRBJ2-7; 13 positions match TRBD2. Germline V gene lookup returns CDR1 SGHTA and CDR2 FQGNSA. The ends lost 1 base at V and 4 bases at J; junction bases unmatched: 10. The CDR3 has 18 residues. In nucleotides, the CDR3 is TGTGCCAGCAGCTTAGGGACTAGCGGGAGCTACTTGGGGTACGAGCAGTACTTC. Translating it yields CASSLGTSGSYLGYEQYF.

This chain joins TRBV27 and TRBJ2-3; 8 bases match TRBD1. Germline V gives CDR1 MNHEY, CDR2 SMNVEV (reference sequence). The J segment lost 0 bases and the V segment lost 8 bases, leaving 16 bases of the junction unmatched. CDR3 size: 18 residues. Here the CDR3 DNA reads TGTGCCAGCCACTTCGCTGGACAGGGCGGTTCGAGCACAGATACGCAGTATTTT. This sequence encodes CASHFAGQGGSSTDTQYF.

This chain links TRBV6-5 with TRBJ1-3; 7 bases line up with TRBD1. Germline V gene lookup returns CDR1 MNHEY and CDR2 SVGAGI. The V segment lost 6 bases and the J segment 0 bases; nucleotides outside the gene matches: 5. The CDR3 length is 15 residues. CDR3 sequence: CASSRDSDSGNTIYF. CDR3 DNA sequence: TGTGCCAGCAGCCGGGACAGCGACTCTGGAAACACCATATATTTT.

This clone was counted a single time. J is TRBJ1-3 and V is TRBV9, with 9 nucleotides matching TRBD1. Germline CDR1 SGDLS, CDR2 YYNGEE. The CDR3 loop spans 16 amino acids. The junction had 9 bases not matched to a gene; V was cut back by 4 bases and J by 4 bases. This chain's CDR3 is CASSPLTGGEGNTIYF. The DNA of the CDR3 is TGTGCCAGCAGCCCGCTCACAGGGGGCGAAGGAAACACCATATATTTT. The complete variable domain, with remaining parts taken from reference TRBV9 and TRBJ1-3, reads DSGVTQTPKHLITATGQRVTLRCSPRSGDLSVYWYQQSLDQGLQFLIQYYNGEERAKGNILERFSAQQFPDLHSELNLSSLELGDSALYFCASSPLTGGEGNTIYFGEGSWLTVV.

The gene calls are TRBV9 and TRBJ2-3; D may be TRBD2 (5 bases). Trimming stripped 4 bases from V and 2 bases from J, with 8 bases between. CDR3 length: 13 residues. CDR1 and CDR2 from the germline V gene are SGDLS and YYNGEE. For the CDR3, the DNA is TGTGCCAGCAGCTTCCGGGACACAGATACGCAGTATTTT. Its protein product is CASSFRDTDTQYF.

V gene TRBV23-1 combines with J gene TRBJ2-1, with D perhaps matching TRBD2 (6 bases). TRBV23-1 is filed as an ORF, its function uncertain. The ends were cut back, 3 bases at V and 7 bases at J, with 16 bases in the middle. This CDR3 has 15 residues. The chain's CDR3 is CASSHGGRFHNEQFF. CDR3 coding DNA: TGCGCCAGCAGTCACGGTGGGAGGTTTCATAATGAGCAGTTCTTC.

This clone has just one count. This rearrangement joins TRBV19 to TRBJ1-1; D not resolved. The CDR3 extends over 14 amino acids. Looked up from germline, CDR1 is LNHDA and CDR2 is SQIVND (reference sequence). V lost 1 base to trimming and J lost 1 base, with 7 bases between them. CDR3 loop: CASSIGPGNTEAFF. The CDR3 DNA sequence: TGTGCCAGTAGTATAGGACCGGGGAACACTGAAGCTTTCTTT.

The chain uses TRBV10-2 and TRBJ1-2; 7 bases agree with TRBD1. J was trimmed by 4 bases and V by 6 bases; bases with no gene match: 8. This CDR3 spans 14 amino acids. The germline gives CDR1 WSHSY, CDR2 SAAADI. CDR3: CASRTGRNSYGYTF. CDR3 nucleotide sequence: TGCGCCAGCAGGACAGGGAGGAATAGCTATGGCTACACCTTC.

For the CDR3, the DNA is TGTGCCAGCAGCGATAGACTGACTGACTACAATGAGCAGTTCTTC. Its translation is CASSDRLTDYNEQFF. The chain couples TRBV7-9 to TRBJ2-1; no clear D gene. This CDR3 spans 15 amino acids. Between the trimmed V and J ends, which lost 5 bases and 3 bases, there was a span of 14 bases. The germline V gene has CDR1 SEHNR and CDR2 FQNEAQ (reference sequence). The full variable domain, rest sourced from reference TRBV7-9 and TRBJ2-1, is DTGVSQNPRHKITKRGQNVTFRCDPISEHNRLYWYRQTLGQGPEFLTYFQNEAQLEKSRLLSDRFSAERPKGSFSTLEIQRTEQGDSAMYLCASSDRLTDYNEQFFGPGTRLTVL.

The rearrangement uses TRBV9 and TRBJ1-1, with D tentatively TRBD1 (5 bases). The V end was cut by 3 bases, the J end by 3 bases, with 18 bases between. The CDR3 has 16 amino acids. CDR1 SGDLS and CDR2 YYNGEE come from the germline V gene. CDR3 nucleotides: TGTGCCAGCAGCGCGACAGCGGGGGATTACGACACTGAAGCTTTCTTT. This translates into CASSATAGDYDTEAFF.

The chain joins TRBV28 to TRBJ1-2; 8 bases agree with TRBD1. Germline V gene sequence: CDR1 MDHEN, CDR2 SYDVKM. This CDR3 is built from 15 residues. The J segment lost 8 bases and the V segment lost 4 bases, leaving 12 bases of the junction unmatched. The CDR3 here is CASSSTGEDFVGYTF. CDR3 DNA: TGTGCCAGCAGTTCGACAGGGGAGGACTTTGTGGGCTACACCTTC.

The rearrangement links TRBV6-1 to TRBJ1-1; no firm D call. The CDR3 runs 15 residues. V was shortened by 0 bases and J by 5 bases, with 13 bases between the two germline ends. Germline CDR1 reads MNHNS; CDR2 reads SASEGT. CDR3 bases: TGTGCCAGCAGTGAAGCAGCGACCCGGGTAACTGAAGCTTTCTTT. As protein: CASSEAATRVTEAFF.

The rearrangement joins TRBV4-3 to TRBJ2-7; weak D call: TRBD2 (5 bases). Per the germline V gene, CDR1 is LGHNA and CDR2 is YSLEER. The CDR3 sequence is 14 residues long. Trimming left V 1 base short and J 2 bases short, with 9 bases between. As DNA, the CDR3 is TGCGCCAGCAGCCAAGGAAGCGGTGCCTACGAGCAGTACTTC. Translating it yields CASSQGSGAYEQYF.

The chain uses TRBV21-1 and TRBJ2-3; TRBD2, the table's D call, lacks a check against the DNA. TRBV21-1 is a documented pseudogene. The CDR3 totals 16 residues. As DNA, the CDR3 is TGTGCCAGCAGCAAACTCGCGGCTAGCTTCACAGATACGCAGTATTTT. This translates into CASSKLAASFTDTQYF.

This clone was detected once. V and J are TRBV27 and TRBJ2-7, with 9 bases that match TRBD1. In germline, CDR1 is MNHEY, CDR2 SMNVEV (reference sequence). The trim removed 6 bases at V and 6 bases at J, leaving 6 bases unmatched. The CDR3 totals 13 residues. CDR3 nucleotide sequence: TGTGCCAGCAGCAAGGGACAGGGAACCGAGCAGTACTTC. It specifies CASSKGQGTEQYF.

The chain uses TRBV12-5 and TRBJ2-1; TRBD2 aligns across 8 bases. The V and J ends lost 5 bases and 14 bases, in that order; junction bases with no gene match: 17. Germline CDR1 LGHNT, CDR2 FRNRAP. The CDR3 sequence is 15 residues long. CDR3: CASGNPGLVGMEEFF. The CDR3 DNA follows: TGTGCTAGTGGTAATCCGGGACTAGTGGGGATGGAGGAGTTCTTC.

The CDR3 here is CATNAGGSYNEQFF. The CDR3, as DNA: TGTGCCACCAATGCGGGGGGCTCCTACAATGAGCAGTTCTTC. V usage is TRBV24-1 and J usage is TRBJ2-1; 8 positions agree with TRBD2. The germline CDR1 and CDR2 sequences are KGHDR and SFDVKD. V dropped 8 bases and J dropped 0; count of bases not matched to a gene: 2. The CDR3 is 14 amino acids.

This chain connects TRBV7-2 to TRBJ2-1; 14 nucleotides align to TRBD2. The CDR3 totals 17 residues. Germline V gives CDR1 SGHTA, CDR2 FQGNSA. The junction had 7 bases not matched to a gene; V was cut back by 4 bases and J by 5 bases. CDR3 amino acids: CASSSYLGLAGDNEQFF. In nucleotides, the CDR3 is TGTGCCAGCAGCTCCTACTTGGGACTAGCGGGGGACAATGAGCAGTTCTTC.